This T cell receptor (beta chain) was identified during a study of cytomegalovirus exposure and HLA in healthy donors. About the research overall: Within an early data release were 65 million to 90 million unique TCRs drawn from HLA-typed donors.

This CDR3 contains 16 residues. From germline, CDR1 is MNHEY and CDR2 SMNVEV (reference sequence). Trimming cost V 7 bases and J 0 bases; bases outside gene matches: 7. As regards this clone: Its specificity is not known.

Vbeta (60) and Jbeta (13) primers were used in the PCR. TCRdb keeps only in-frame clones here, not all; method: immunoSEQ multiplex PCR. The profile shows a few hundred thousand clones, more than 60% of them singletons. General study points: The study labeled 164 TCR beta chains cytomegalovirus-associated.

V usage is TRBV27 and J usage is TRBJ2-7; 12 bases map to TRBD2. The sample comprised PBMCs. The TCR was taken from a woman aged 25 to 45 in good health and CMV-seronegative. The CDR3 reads CASKLAGGQNSYEQYF. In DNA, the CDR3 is TGTGCCAGCAAACTAGCGGGAGGACAGAACTCCTACGAGCAGTACTTC.